The T cell receptor (beta chain) described here comes from a study of T cells in localized non-small cell lung cancer. This clone was observed a few times. Its specificity is unknown. This CDR3 has 14 residues. V was cut by 5 bases and J by 4 bases, with 14 bases left in between. Sequencing was performed with immunoSEQ multiplex PCR; in TCRdb, only in-frame clones are kept and a portion is missing. The sample lists around 980 clones; more than 30% were seen once. General study results and limits: Prolonged overall survival went with higher T cell density in the blood.

The receptor's source is a man aged 35 to 70 with stage I lung adenocarcinoma. This chain links TRBV6-7 with TRBJ1-2; perhaps TRBD1 as D (5 bases). TRBV6-7 is filed as an ORF, its function uncertain. The sequences come from lung tumor tissue, collected before any cancer treatment. The CDR3 loop is CASSELRQSYGYTF. In DNA, the CDR3 is TGTGCCAGCAGTGAACTAAGACAGTCCTATGGCTACACCTTC.